This entry lists 27 T cell receptor beta chains sequenced from one sample in a study of control samples from healthy donors and cancer patients. Clones were sequenced by immunoSEQ multiplex PCR, and TCRdb holds only the in-frame ones, with some missing. The data show about 150,000 clones, with 85% to 95% seen just once and 1.1% to 1.5% held by the top ten. Sequencing used blood. The receptors were sampled from a woman in her late teens or twenties in good health.

The chain is built from TRBV11-2 and TRBJ2-7; TRBD2 is a possible D gene (6 bases). V lost 3 bases, J lost 1 base, and 13 bases lay in between. CDR1 and CDR2 (germline): SGHAT, FQNNGV. The CDR3 spans 15 residues. The DNA for the CDR3 is TGTGCCAGCAGCTTCCGGGGAGGAGGTTCCTACGAGCAGTACTTC. This translates into CASSFRGGGSYEQYF.

V gene TRBV24-1 combines with J gene TRBJ2-5; D call uncertain. Germline lookup yields CDR1 KGHDR and CDR2 SFDVKD. With 1 base removed from V and 1 base from J, the gap between germline ends came to 9 bases. There are 15 residues in the CDR3. The CDR3 DNA reads as TGTGCCACCAGTGATTTTGGAACAGCCCAAGAGACCCAGTACTTC. Its protein is CATSDFGTAQETQYF.

V usage is TRBV5-4 and J usage is TRBJ2-3; maybe TRBD1 (6 bases). CDR3 length: 12 amino acids. V lost 4 bases, J lost 11 bases, and 14 bases lay in between. In germline, CDR1 is SGHNT, CDR2 YYREEE (reference sequence). CDR3 in amino acids: CASSQGQRGQYF. CDR3 nucleotides: TGTGCCAGCAGCCAAGGACAGCGCGGGCAGTATTTT.

The chain uses TRBV5-1 and TRBJ1-4, with D perhaps matching TRBD1 (5 bases). The V and J ends lost 4 bases and 0 bases respectively, with 16 bases between them. This CDR3 is built from 17 residues. Germline V gene lookup returns CDR1 SGHRS and CDR2 YFSETQ. As DNA, the CDR3 is TGCGCCAGCAGCGTAGTCCTTCAGGGAGCAACTAATGAAAAACTGTTTTTT. Encoded protein: CASSVVLQGATNEKLFF.

The gene calls are TRBV5-1 and TRBJ1-1; D gene unclear. The CDR3 has 14 residues. Between the trimmed V and J ends, which lost 5 bases and 5 bases, there was a span of 16 bases. Looked up from germline, CDR1 is SGHRS and CDR2 is YFSETQ. The CDR3 nucleotides are TGCGCCAGCAGGTACTTGTACGGGTGGACTGAAGCTTTCTTT. This gives the protein CASRYLYGWTEAFF.

The rearrangement joins TRBV15 to TRBJ1-1, with unresolved D. The CDR3 consists of 14 residues. Looked up from germline, CDR1 is LNHNV and CDR2 is YYDKDF (reference sequence). V lost 0 bases to trimming and J lost 5 bases, with 10 bases between them. CDR3 DNA: TGTGCCACCAGCAGAGATCTCGGAACGACTGAAGCTTTCTTT. Translation: CATSRDLGTTEAFF. The full variable domain, in which reference TRBV15 and TRBJ1-1 provide the parts outside the CDR3, is DAMVIQNPRYQVTQFGKPVTLSCSQTLNHNVMYWYQQKSSQAPKLLFHYYDKDFNNEADTPDNFQSRRPNTSFCFLDIRSPGLGDTAMYLCATSRDLGTTEAFFGQGTRLTVV.

Only one count was recorded for this clone. CDR3 in amino acids: CASSPAGGPGDTQYF. In DNA, the CDR3 is TGTGCCAGCTCACCCGCAGGGGGACCGGGAGATACGCAGTATTTT. V is TRBV18 and J is TRBJ2-3, with TRBD1 identical over 7 bases. Germline CDR1 and CDR2: KGHSH and LQKENI. This CDR3 has 15 amino acids. V lost 3 bases to trimming and J lost 5 bases; unmatched junction nucleotides: 8.

The J gene is TRBJ2-6, the V gene TRBV7-2; D is uncertain. Germline V lookup: CDR1 SGHTA, CDR2 FQGNSA. V lost 8 bases to trimming and J lost 8 bases, with 13 bases between them. This CDR3 has 13 residues. CDR3 amino acids: CASATEKSNVLTF. The CDR3 nucleotides read TGTGCCAGCGCAACAGAGAAATCCAACGTCCTGACTTTC.

This clone has a single count. The chain couples TRBV7-9 to TRBJ1-2; 12 bases fit TRBD1. The CDR3 spans 17 residues. CDR1 is SEHNR, CDR2 FQNEAQ, per germline (reference sequence). The V gene end was trimmed by 5 bases and the J gene end by 4 bases; junction bases not matched to a gene: 11. CDR3 in amino acids: CASSPMGGQGAFYGYTF. CDR3 bases: TGTGCCAGCAGCCCAATGGGGGGACAGGGGGCTTTCTATGGCTACACCTTC.

The rearrangement joins TRBV7-9 to TRBJ2-6; no firm D call. The CDR3 is 14 amino acids. The ends were cut back, 3 bases at V and 1 base at J, with 4 bases in the middle. The germline V gene encodes CDR1 SEHNR and CDR2 FQNEAQ (reference sequence). CDR3 sequence (DNA): TGTGCCAGCAGCTTTTTTTCTGGGGCCAACGTCCTGACTTTC. Its translation: CASSFFSGANVLTF.

The V gene is TRBV18, the J gene TRBJ2-5; no reliable D call. With 5 bases removed from V and 1 base from J, the gap between germline ends came to 5 bases. Germline V gene lookup returns CDR1 KGHSH and CDR2 LQKENI. There are 12 residues in the CDR3. The CDR3 DNA sequence: TGTGCCAGCTCAGCAAGCCAAGAGACCCAGTACTTC. Encoded protein: CASSASQETQYF.

The chain is built from TRBV10-3 and TRBJ1-4, with D perhaps matching TRBD1 (5 bases). The CDR3 is made up of 17 amino acids. The V end lost 5 bases, the J end lost 0 bases, and 16 bases lay between the germline ends. CDR1 and CDR2 (germline): ENHRY, SYGVKD. CDR3 nucleotide sequence: TGTGCCATCAGTCAGGGACCCGGCGGGGCAACTAATGAAAAACTGTTTTTT. It translates to CAISQGPGGATNEKLFF.

The chain is built from TRBV5-5 and TRBJ2-7; D is possibly TRBD2 (6 bases). The CDR3 is made up of 15 amino acids. With 4 bases removed from V and 0 bases from J, the gap between germline ends came to 14 bases. Germline CDR1 reads SGHKS; CDR2 reads YYEKEE (reference sequence). CDR3 region: CASSGGTSSSYEQYF. The CDR3 nucleotides are TGTGCCAGCAGCGGGGGGACTTCGAGCTCCTACGAGCAGTACTTC.

V usage is TRBV3-1 (or the pseudogene TRBV3-2) and J usage is TRBJ1-2; D gene unclear. Deletions cut 5 bases from V and 8 bases from J, with 9 bases between. The CDR3 is 11 residues long. Germline lookup yields CDR1 LGHDT and CDR2 YNNKEL (reference sequence). Written as DNA, the CDR3 is TGTGCCAGCAGCTTTGGGTTAGGCTACACCTTC. Its translation is CASSFGLGYTF.

V gene TRBV27 combines with J gene TRBJ2-5, with 13 bases identical to TRBD2. This CDR3 has 18 residues. Germline V gene data show CDR1 as MNHEY and CDR2 as SMNVEV (reference sequence). Trimming at V came to 6 bases and at J to 5 bases, leaving 15 bases not matched to a gene. The CDR3 reads CASSPVGLAGAGRETQYF. Here the CDR3 DNA reads TGTGCCAGCAGCCCTGTCGGACTAGCGGGAGCCGGAAGGGAGACCCAGTACTTC.

V usage is TRBV19 and J usage is TRBJ1-4; possible D gene TRBD1, 5 bases. Looked up from germline, CDR1 is LNHDA and CDR2 is SQIVND (reference sequence). This CDR3 is built from 11 residues. The V end lost 11 bases, the J end lost 5 bases, and 9 bases lay between the germline ends. Here the CDR3 DNA reads TGTGCCTGGGGGGGGAATGAAAAACTGTTTTTT. Residues: CAWGGNEKLFF. Looking up the rest from reference TRBV19 and TRBJ1-4 gives the full variable domain: DGGITQSPKYLFRKEGQNVTLSCEQNLNHDAMYWYRQDPGQGLRLIYYSQIVNDFQKGDIAEGYSVSREKKESFPLTVTSAQKNPTAFYLCAWGGNEKLFFGSGTQLSVL.

The chain links TRBV5-6 to TRBJ2-5; 12 nucleotides match TRBD2. The CDR3 runs 16 residues. The J segment lost 1 base and the V segment lost 1 base, leaving 2 bases of the junction unmatched. In germline, CDR1 is SGHDT, CDR2 YYEEEE. CDR3 protein: CASSLTSGRPQETQYF. DNA of the CDR3: TGTGCCAGCAGCTTGACTAGCGGGAGGCCCCAAGAGACCCAGTACTTC. The entire variable domain, with the rest obtained from reference TRBV5-6 and TRBJ2-5, is as follows: DAGVTQSPTHLIKTRGQQVTLRCSPKSGHDTVSWYQQALGQGPQFIFQYYEEEERQRGNFPDRFSGHQFPNYSSELNVNALLLGDSALYLCASSLTSGRPQETQYFGPGTRLLVL.

The gene calls are TRBV4-3 and TRBJ2-1; a possible D gene is TRBD2 (7 bases). The CDR3 loop spans 15 amino acids. V lost 1 base and J 9 bases, leaving 16 bases between the germline ends. Germline V gives CDR1 LGHNA, CDR2 YSLEER. The CDR3 nucleotides are TGCGCCAGCAGCCAAGTGGAAGGGGGGGCTCGTGAGCAGTTCTTC. This codes for CASSQVEGGAREQFF.

This chain links TRBV7-2 with TRBJ2-3, with 8 bases fitting TRBD1. V shed 5 bases and J 5 bases; nucleotides not matched to a gene: 15. Germline lookup yields CDR1 SGHTA and CDR2 FQGNSA. The CDR3 totals 17 residues. The CDR3 DNA follows: TGTGCCAGCAGCGTACGCCTACAGGGGGTAGAGGGAGATACGCAGTATTTT. Protein sequence: CASSVRLQGVEGDTQYF. Supplemented by reference TRBV7-2 and TRBJ2-3, the full variable domain reads GAGVSQSPSNKVTEKGKDVELRCDPISGHTALYWYRQSLGQGLEFLIYFQGNSAPDKSGLPSDRFSAERTGGSVSTLTIQRTQQEDSAVYLCASSVRLQGVEGDTQYFGPGTRLTVL.

The chain couples TRBV29-1 to TRBJ1-1; 8 nucleotides agree with TRBD1. V lost 7 bases and J lost 2; bases outside the gene matches: 6. CDR3 size: 13 residues. The germline CDR1 and CDR2 sequences are SQVTM and ANQGSEA. The CDR3 region has the DNA TGCAGCGCCGAGGGACAGGCAAACACTGAAGCTTTCTTT. This encodes CSAEGQANTEAFF. The whole variable domain, remainder taken from reference TRBV29-1 and TRBJ1-1, is SAVISQKPSRDICQRGTSLTIQCQVDSQVTMMFWYRQQPGQSLTLIATANQGSEATYESGFVIDKFPISRPNLTFSTLTVSNMSPEDSSIYLCSAEGQANTEAFFGQGTRLTVV.

This rearrangement joins TRBV27 to TRBJ2-7; D uncertain. Trimming removed 1 base at V and 1 base at J, with 11 bases between. CDR3 length equals 15 residues. Germline lookup yields CDR1 MNHEY and CDR2 SMNVEV (reference sequence). The CDR3 coding sequence is TGTGCCAGCAGTTTATATCCCGGTAGATCCTACGAGCAGTACTTC. Translation gives CASSLYPGRSYEQYF.

The CDR3 nucleotides read TGTGCCAGCAGTATCCCCTCCGTGGACACTGAAGCTTTCTTT. Residues: CASSIPSVDTEAFF. The gene calls are TRBV6-5 and TRBJ1-1; D is unresolved. CDR1 is MNHEY, CDR2 SVGAGI, per germline. This CDR3 is 14 amino acids long. V gave up 5 bases and J gave up 3 bases, with 13 bases separating them.

The CDR3 nucleotides read TGTGCCAGTAAGAGCGGGAGTTCTGATACGCAGTATTTT. It encodes CASKSGSSDTQYF. This chain links TRBV19 with TRBJ2-3, with TRBD2 identical over 8 bases. The CDR3 runs to 13 residues. Germline CDR1 is LNHDA and CDR2 is SQIVND (reference sequence). With V trimmed by 7 bases and J by 6 bases, 6 bases remained unmatched.

V is TRBV7-3 and J is TRBJ2-4; no definite D call. Germline V gene lookup returns CDR1 SGHTA and CDR2 FQGTGA. The CDR3 length is 20 residues. V was pared by 5 bases and J by 0 bases, with 26 bases between. The CDR3 DNA reads as TGTGCCAGCAGCCCGTGGGCAGGAGAGAGTAGAGTTCTAGCCAAAAACATTCAGTACTTC. This gives the protein CASSPWAGESRVLAKNIQYF.

V gene TRBV9 combines with J gene TRBJ2-3; D is uncertain. Germline CDR1 and CDR2: SGDLS and YYNGEE. CDR3 length equals 15 residues. V was cut by 1 base and J by 0 bases, with 9 bases left in between. CDR3 sequence: CASSVRLSSTDTQYF. CDR3 nucleotides: TGTGCCAGCAGCGTACGGTTATCTAGCACAGATACGCAGTATTTT.

V and J are TRBV4-2 and TRBJ2-1; D gene unclear. The CDR3 extends over 15 amino acids. Germline assignment: CDR1 LGHNA and CDR2 YNFKEQ. V dropped 0 bases and J dropped 8 bases, with 14 bases sitting between them. Here the CDR3 reads CASSQEGASQDEQFF. DNA for the CDR3: TGTGCCAGCAGCCAAGAAGGAGCCTCCCAGGATGAGCAGTTCTTC.

In regard to this clone: The same CDR3 arises from other DNA sequences in this sample as well. The rearrangement joins TRBV15 to TRBJ2-7; 10 bases line up with TRBD1. V shed 5 bases, J shed 5 bases, and the junction held 6 bases outside the gene matches. This CDR3 is built from 14 residues. The germline V gene has CDR1 LNHNV and CDR2 YYDKDF (reference sequence). The CDR3 DNA is TGTGCCACCAGCGTGGGGACAGGGGACCACGAGCAGTACTTC. This codes for CATSVGTGDHEQYF.